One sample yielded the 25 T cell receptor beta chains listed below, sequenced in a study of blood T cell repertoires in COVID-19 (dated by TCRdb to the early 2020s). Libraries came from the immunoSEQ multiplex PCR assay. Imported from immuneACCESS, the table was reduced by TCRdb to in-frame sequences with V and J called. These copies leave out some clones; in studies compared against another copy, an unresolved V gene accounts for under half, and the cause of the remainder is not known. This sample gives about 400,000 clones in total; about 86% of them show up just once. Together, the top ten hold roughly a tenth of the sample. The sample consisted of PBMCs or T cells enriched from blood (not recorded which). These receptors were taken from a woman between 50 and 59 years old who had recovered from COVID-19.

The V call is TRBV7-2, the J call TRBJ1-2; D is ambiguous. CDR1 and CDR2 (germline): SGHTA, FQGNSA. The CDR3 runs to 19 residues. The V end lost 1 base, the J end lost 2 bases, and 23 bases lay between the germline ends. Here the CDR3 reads CASSLVSQPRLAGNYGYTF. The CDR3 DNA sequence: TGTGCCAGCAGCTTAGTGTCCCAGCCTCGGTTAGCGGGCAACTATGGCTACACCTTC.

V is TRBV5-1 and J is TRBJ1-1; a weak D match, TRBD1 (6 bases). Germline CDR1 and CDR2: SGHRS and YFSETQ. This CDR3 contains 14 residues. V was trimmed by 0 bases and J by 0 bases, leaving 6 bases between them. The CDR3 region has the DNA TGCGCCAGCAGCTTGGACAGGGTGAACACTGAAGCTTTCTTT. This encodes CASSLDRVNTEAFF.

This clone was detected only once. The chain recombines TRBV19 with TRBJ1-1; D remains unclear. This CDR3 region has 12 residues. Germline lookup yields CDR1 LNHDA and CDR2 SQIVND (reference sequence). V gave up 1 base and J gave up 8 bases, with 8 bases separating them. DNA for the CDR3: TGTGCCAGTAGTATAGGGGCAGCCGAAGCTTTCTTT. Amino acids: CASSIGAAEAFF. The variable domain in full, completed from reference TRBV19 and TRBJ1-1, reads DGGITQSPKYLFRKEGQNVTLSCEQNLNHDAMYWYRQDPGQGLRLIYYSQIVNDFQKGDIAEGYSVSREKKESFPLTVTSAQKNPTAFYLCASSIGAAEAFFGQGTRLTVV.

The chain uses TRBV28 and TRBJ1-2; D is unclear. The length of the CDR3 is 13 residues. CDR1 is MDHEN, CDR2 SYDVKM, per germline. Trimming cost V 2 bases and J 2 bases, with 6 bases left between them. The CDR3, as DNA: TGTGCCAGCAGTTTAAGAGGAAACTATGGCTACACCTTC. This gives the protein CASSLRGNYGYTF.

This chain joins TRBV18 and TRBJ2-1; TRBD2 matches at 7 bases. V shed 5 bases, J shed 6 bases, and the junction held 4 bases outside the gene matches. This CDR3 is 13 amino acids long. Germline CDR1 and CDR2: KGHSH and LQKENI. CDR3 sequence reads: CASSGEGRNEQFF. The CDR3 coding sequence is TGTGCCAGCTCAGGGGAGGGCCGCAATGAGCAGTTCTTC.

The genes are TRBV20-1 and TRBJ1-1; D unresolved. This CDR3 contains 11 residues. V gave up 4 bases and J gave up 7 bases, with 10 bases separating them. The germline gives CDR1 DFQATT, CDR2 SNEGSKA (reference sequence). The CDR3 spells CSANPTGEAFF. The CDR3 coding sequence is TGCAGTGCTAATCCTACGGGTGAAGCTTTCTTT.

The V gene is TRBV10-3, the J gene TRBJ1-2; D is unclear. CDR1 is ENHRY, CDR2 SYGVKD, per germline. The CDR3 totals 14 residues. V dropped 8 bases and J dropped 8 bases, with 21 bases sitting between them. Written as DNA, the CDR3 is TGTGCCATCCGCGGGGAGAGCCCCTTAGGGGGCTACACCTTC. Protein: CAIRGESPLGGYTF.

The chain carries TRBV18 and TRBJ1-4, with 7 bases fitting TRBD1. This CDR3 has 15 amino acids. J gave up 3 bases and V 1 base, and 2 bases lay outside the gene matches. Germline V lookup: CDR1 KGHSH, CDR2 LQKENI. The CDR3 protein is CASSPLQGSNEKLFF. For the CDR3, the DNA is TGTGCCAGCTCACCACTACAGGGGTCTAATGAAAAACTGTTTTTT.

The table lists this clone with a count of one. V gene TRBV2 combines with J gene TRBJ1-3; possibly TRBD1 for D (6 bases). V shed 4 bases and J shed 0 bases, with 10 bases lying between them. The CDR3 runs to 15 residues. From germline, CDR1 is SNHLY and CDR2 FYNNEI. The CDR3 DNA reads TGTGCCAGCAGTGCAGGGGTCCTCTCTGGAAACACCATATATTTT. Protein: CASSAGVLSGNTIYF.

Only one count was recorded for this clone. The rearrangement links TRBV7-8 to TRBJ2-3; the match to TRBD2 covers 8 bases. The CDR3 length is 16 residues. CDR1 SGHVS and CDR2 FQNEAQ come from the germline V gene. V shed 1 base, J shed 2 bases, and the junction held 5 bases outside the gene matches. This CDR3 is CASSLVTAGDTDTQYF. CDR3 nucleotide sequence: TGTGCCAGCAGCTTAGTTACAGCGGGGGACACAGATACGCAGTATTTT.

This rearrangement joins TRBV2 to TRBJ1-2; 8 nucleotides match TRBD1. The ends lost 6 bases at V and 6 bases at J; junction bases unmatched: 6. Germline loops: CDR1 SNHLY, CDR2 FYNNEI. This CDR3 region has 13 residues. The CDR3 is CASRGTGADGYTF. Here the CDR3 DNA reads TGTGCCAGCAGGGGGACAGGAGCGGATGGCTACACCTTC.

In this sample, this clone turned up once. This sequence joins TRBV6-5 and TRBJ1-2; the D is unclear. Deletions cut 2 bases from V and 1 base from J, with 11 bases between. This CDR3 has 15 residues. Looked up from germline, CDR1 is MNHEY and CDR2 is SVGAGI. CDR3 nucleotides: TGTGCCAGCAGTTACAGGGCGGGAGATAACTATGGCTACACCTTC. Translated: CASSYRAGDNYGYTF.

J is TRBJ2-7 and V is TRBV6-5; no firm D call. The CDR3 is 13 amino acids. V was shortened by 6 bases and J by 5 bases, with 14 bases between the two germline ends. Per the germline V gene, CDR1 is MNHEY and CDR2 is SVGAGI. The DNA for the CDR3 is TGTGCCAGCAGGACGACAAGTTCTAACGAGCAGTACTTC. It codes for CASRTTSSNEQYF.

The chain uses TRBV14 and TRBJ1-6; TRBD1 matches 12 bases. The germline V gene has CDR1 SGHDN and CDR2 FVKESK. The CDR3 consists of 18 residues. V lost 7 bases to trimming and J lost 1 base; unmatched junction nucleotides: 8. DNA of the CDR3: TGTGCCAGCAAGCCGGGACAGGGGGCGGAATCCTATAATTCACCCCTCCACTTT. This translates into CASKPGQGAESYNSPLHF.

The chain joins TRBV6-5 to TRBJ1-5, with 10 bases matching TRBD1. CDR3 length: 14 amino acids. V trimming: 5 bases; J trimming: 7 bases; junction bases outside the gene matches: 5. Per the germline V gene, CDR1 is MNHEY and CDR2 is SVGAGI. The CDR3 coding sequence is TGTGCCAGCAGTCGGACAGGGGGGAAACAGCCCCAGCATTTT. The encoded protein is CASSRTGGKQPQHF.

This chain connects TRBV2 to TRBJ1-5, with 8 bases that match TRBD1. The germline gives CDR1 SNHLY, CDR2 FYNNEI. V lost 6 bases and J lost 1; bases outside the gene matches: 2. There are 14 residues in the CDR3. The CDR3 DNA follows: TGTGCCAGCAGATGGACAGGGAGCAATCAGCCCCAGCATTTT. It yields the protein CASRWTGSNQPQHF.

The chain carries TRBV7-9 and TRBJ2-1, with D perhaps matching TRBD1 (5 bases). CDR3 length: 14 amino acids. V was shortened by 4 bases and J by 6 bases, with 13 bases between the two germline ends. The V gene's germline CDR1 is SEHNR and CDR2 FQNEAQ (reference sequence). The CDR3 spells CASSWGQGLNEQFF. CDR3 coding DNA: TGTGCCAGCAGCTGGGGTCAGGGCCTCAATGAGCAGTTCTTC.

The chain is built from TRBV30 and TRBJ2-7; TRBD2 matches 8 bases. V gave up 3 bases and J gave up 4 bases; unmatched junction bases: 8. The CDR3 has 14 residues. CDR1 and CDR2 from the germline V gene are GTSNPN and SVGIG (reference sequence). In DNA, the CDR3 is TGTGCCTGGAGCGGGGGCGGGGGGTCGTACGAGCAGTACTTC. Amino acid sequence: CAWSGGGGSYEQYF.

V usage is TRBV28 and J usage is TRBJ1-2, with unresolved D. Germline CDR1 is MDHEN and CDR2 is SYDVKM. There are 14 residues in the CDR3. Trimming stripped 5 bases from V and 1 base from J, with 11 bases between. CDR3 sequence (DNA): TGTGCCAGCAGTGCTGCCAGAAATAACTATGGCTACACCTTC. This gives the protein CASSAARNNYGYTF.

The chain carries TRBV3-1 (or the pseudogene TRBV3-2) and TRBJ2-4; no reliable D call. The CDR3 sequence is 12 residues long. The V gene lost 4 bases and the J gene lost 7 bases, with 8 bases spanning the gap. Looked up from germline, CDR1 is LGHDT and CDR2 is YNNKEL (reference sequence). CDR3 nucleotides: TGTGCCAGCAGCCGTCCTCCGAACATTCAGTACTTC. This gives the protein CASSRPPNIQYF.

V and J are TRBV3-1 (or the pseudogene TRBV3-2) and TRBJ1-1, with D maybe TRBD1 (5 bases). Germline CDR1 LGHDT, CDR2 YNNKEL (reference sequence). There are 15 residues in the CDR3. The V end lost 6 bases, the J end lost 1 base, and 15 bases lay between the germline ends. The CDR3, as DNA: TGTGCCAGCAGTCGTCCGGGCGGGGGGAACACTGAAGCTTTCTTT. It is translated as CASSRPGGGNTEAFF.

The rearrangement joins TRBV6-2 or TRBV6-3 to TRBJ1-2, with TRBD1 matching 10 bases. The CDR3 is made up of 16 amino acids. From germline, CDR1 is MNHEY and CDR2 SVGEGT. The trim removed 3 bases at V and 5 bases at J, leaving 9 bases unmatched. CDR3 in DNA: TGTGCCAGCAGTTATGGAGGGACAGGGGTACGGTATGGCTACACCTTC. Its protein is CASSYGGTGVRYGYTF.

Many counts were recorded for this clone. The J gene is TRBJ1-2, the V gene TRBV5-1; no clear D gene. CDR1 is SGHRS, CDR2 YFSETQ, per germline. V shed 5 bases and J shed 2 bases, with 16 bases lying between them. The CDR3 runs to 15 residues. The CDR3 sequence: CASRDRLKRNYGYTF. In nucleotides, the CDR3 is TGCGCCAGCAGGGATCGTCTTAAGCGAAACTATGGCTACACCTTC.

In DNA, the CDR3 is TGTGCCAGCAGCTTAGATGGAGGTAGAAAGGGTTTCTTT. It translates to CASSLDGGRKGFF. V is TRBV7-2 and J is TRBJ1-1; D is uncertain. Germline V gene sequence: CDR1 SGHTA, CDR2 FQGNSA. V lost 1 base and J lost 13, with 16 bases in between. The CDR3 sequence is 13 residues long.

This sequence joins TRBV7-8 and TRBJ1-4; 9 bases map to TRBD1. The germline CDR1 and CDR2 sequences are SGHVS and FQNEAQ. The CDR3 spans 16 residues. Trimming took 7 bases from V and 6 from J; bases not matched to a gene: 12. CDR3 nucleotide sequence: TGTGCCAGCACCCCCCTTTCGGGACAGGGCTATGAAAAACTGTTTTTT. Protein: CASTPLSGQGYEKLFF.